A single sample is the source of the 17 T cell receptor beta chains below, sequenced in a study of OX40 agonist ivuxolimab in advanced cancers. Libraries were prepared by immunoSEQ multiplex PCR; TCRdb keeps only in-frame clonotypes and omits some of them. The table lists around 95,000 clones, roughly 93% of them singletons. This sample comprised CD4+ or CD8+ T cells sorted from blood, obtained in a trial of the OX40 agonist ivuxolimab. The receptors derive from an adult with an advanced solid tumor such as melanoma, head and neck, liver or kidney cancer.

The V gene is TRBV6-6, the J gene TRBJ1-5, with 8 bases matching TRBD1. The CDR3 covers 14 residues. V gave up 6 bases and J gave up 4 bases; unmatched junction bases: 5. Germline CDR1 and CDR2: MNHNY and SVGAGI (reference sequence). The CDR3, as DNA: TGTGCCAGCAGAAGACAGGGGAATAATCAGCCCCAGCATTTT. It translates to CASRRQGNNQPQHF.

V and J are TRBV5-1 and TRBJ2-5, with 10 bases lining up with TRBD2. The germline CDR1 and CDR2 sequences are SGHRS and YFSETQ. The CDR3 has 17 amino acids. Germline trimming cut 6 bases from V and 7 bases from J; bases unmatched to any gene: 18. The CDR3 region has the DNA TGCGCCAGCATGGGGCCTCCTTCCGGACTAGCGGACGGGACCCAGTACTTC. This sequence encodes CASMGPPSGLADGTQYF.

The rearrangement uses TRBV5-1 and TRBJ2-1; no clear D. This CDR3 has 15 residues. V dropped 1 base and J dropped 3 bases, with 11 bases sitting between them. Germline assignment: CDR1 SGHRS and CDR2 YFSETQ. The CDR3: CASSLLPGSYNEQFF. The CDR3 region has the DNA TGCGCCAGCAGCTTGTTACCGGGCAGCTACAATGAGCAGTTCTTC.

This rearrangement joins TRBV11-3 to TRBJ2-4, with unresolved D. The length of the CDR3 is 14 residues. The ends were cut back, 1 base at V and 6 bases at J, with 10 bases in the middle. Germline V CDR1 and CDR2: SGHNT, YENEEA. DNA for the CDR3: TGTGCCAGCAGCTTAGGACTTTCGGGAAACATTCAGTACTTC. It codes for CASSLGLSGNIQYF.

This chain links TRBV5-1 with TRBJ2-2; D gene ambiguous. There are 13 residues in the CDR3. Germline values: CDR1 SGHRS, CDR2 YFSETQ. V lost 0 bases to trimming and J lost 7 bases, with 7 bases between them. The CDR3 region has the DNA TGCGCCAGCAGCTTGGAATATAGCGGGGAGCTGTTTTTT. Its translation is CASSLEYSGELFF.

The chain links TRBV12-5 to TRBJ1-5; 12 bases are a match to TRBD1. The CDR3 loop spans 18 amino acids. CDR1 and CDR2 from the germline V gene are LGHNT and FRNRAP. Losses at the gene ends were 4 bases for V and 1 base for J; bases not matched to a gene: 8. The CDR3 here is CASGWASGTGGSNQPQHF. The CDR3 DNA sequence: TGTGCTAGTGGTTGGGCCTCCGGGACAGGGGGCAGCAATCAGCCCCAGCATTTT.

The chain couples TRBV5-1 to TRBJ1-5; perhaps TRBD1 as D (6 bases). Germline V gene sequence: CDR1 SGHRS, CDR2 YFSETQ. V dropped 4 bases and J dropped 3 bases, with 11 bases sitting between them. The CDR3 length is 14 residues. The CDR3 DNA reads as TGCGCCAGCAGCCCGACAGGCCCCAATCAGCCCCAGCATTTT. Its protein is CASSPTGPNQPQHF.

The V and J genes are TRBV4-2 and TRBJ1-4, with no clear D. V was cut by 4 bases and J by 4 bases, with 10 bases left in between. The CDR3 covers 14 residues. Per the germline V gene, CDR1 is LGHNA and CDR2 is YNFKEQ. The CDR3 coding sequence is TGTGCCAGCAGCCCCTCTGGGAATAATGAAAAACTGTTTTTT. Protein: CASSPSGNNEKLFF.

This chain uses TRBV5-5 with TRBJ1-4; possibly TRBD1 for D (5 bases). V shed 5 bases and J shed 2 bases, with 22 bases lying between them. Germline CDR1 is SGHKS and CDR2 is YYEKEE (reference sequence). The CDR3 consists of 18 residues. CDR3 sequence (DNA): TGTGCCAGCAGACCGCCCCCGGGACCAGGTCGGACTAATGAAAAACTGTTTTTT. This encodes CASRPPPGPGRTNEKLFF.

CDR3 nucleotide sequence: TGTGCCAGCAGGCCGACAGGGTATGGCGTCTACGAGCAGTACGTC. Its protein is CASRPTGYGVYEQYV. This chain links TRBV6-5 with TRBJ2-7; 7 positions match TRBD1. The CDR3 loop spans 15 amino acids. Germline loops: CDR1 MNHEY, CDR2 SVGAGI. V was pared by 6 bases and J by 3 bases, with 11 bases of the junction left unmatched.

The CDR3 region has the DNA TGTGCCGCCAGCAGGGGGGGGACTAACTATGGCTACACCTTC. Encoded protein: CAASRGGTNYGYTF. This chain links TRBV6-1 with TRBJ1-2; the match to TRBD1 covers 7 bases. This CDR3 comprises 14 residues. CDR1 is MNHNS, CDR2 SASEGT, per germline. V shed 11 bases and J 0 bases; nucleotides not matched to a gene: 9.

This clone was detected a few times. This chain joins TRBV4-1 and TRBJ2-2, with 9 bases fitting TRBD1. Germline trimming cut 4 bases from V and 4 bases from J; bases unmatched to any gene: 7. This CDR3 spans 16 amino acids. The germline CDR1 and CDR2 sequences are MGHRA and YSYEKL. The CDR3 loop is CASSRGQGVSTGELFF. DNA for the CDR3: TGCGCCAGCAGCCGGGGACAGGGAGTGAGCACCGGGGAGCTGTTTTTT.

V is TRBV30 and J is TRBJ2-3; 8 positions match TRBD1. This CDR3 has 16 amino acids. The V segment lost 0 bases and the J segment 5 bases; nucleotides outside the gene matches: 10. Germline V gene lookup returns CDR1 GTSNPN and CDR2 SVGIG (reference sequence). The CDR3 loop is CAWSVGDRRYIDTQYF. CDR3 in DNA: TGTGCCTGGAGTGTGGGGGACAGGCGCTACATAGATACGCAGTATTTT. The full variable domain, in which reference TRBV30 and TRBJ2-3 provide the parts outside the CDR3, is SQTIHQWPATLVQPVGSPLSLECTVEGTSNPNLYWYRQAAGRGLQLLFYSVGIGQISSEVPQNLSASRPQDRQFILSSKKLLLSDSGFYLCAWSVGDRRYIDTQYFGPGTRLTVL.

The V and J genes are TRBV7-2 and TRBJ1-1; no clear D gene. The CDR3 totals 11 residues. Trimming cost V 0 bases and J 7 bases, with 3 bases left between them. The germline CDR1 and CDR2 sequences are SGHTA and FQGNSA. The CDR3 is CASSLALEAFF. CDR3 sequence (DNA): TGTGCCAGCAGCTTAGCACTTGAAGCTTTCTTT.

This clone has more than one count but fewer than ten. Additional DNA sequences in this sample encode the identical CDR3. The chain couples TRBV7-2 to TRBJ1-1, with unresolved D. The ends were cut back, 1 base at V and 2 bases at J, with 5 bases in the middle. Per germline, CDR1 SGHTA and CDR2 FQGNSA. The CDR3 has 13 residues. The CDR3 loop reads CASSLERNTEAFF. The CDR3 nucleotides read TGTGCCAGCAGCTTAGAGAGAAACACTGAAGCTTTCTTT.

V is TRBV28 and J is TRBJ1-5, with D possibly being TRBD1 (5 bases). Trimming pared 7 bases from V and 4 bases from J, leaving 23 bases between. The germline CDR1 and CDR2 sequences are MDHEN and SYDVKM. CDR3 length: 17 residues. The CDR3 spells CASNKKGWGRANQPQHF. The CDR3 nucleotides read TGTGCCAGCAACAAAAAAGGTTGGGGCAGGGCGAATCAGCCCCAGCATTTT. The variable domain in full, with the rest retrieved from reference TRBV28 and TRBJ1-5, is DVKVTQSSRYLVKRTGEKVFLECVQDMDHENMFWYRQDPGLGLRLIYFSYDVKMKEKGDIPEGYSVSREKKERFSLILESASTNQTSMYLCASNKKGWGRANQPQHFGDGTRLSIL.

The rearrangement joins TRBV30 to TRBJ1-5; no definite D call. This CDR3 region has 15 residues. Trimming removed 3 bases at V and 3 bases at J, with 15 bases between. Germline CDR1 GTSNPN, CDR2 SVGIG (reference sequence). Here the CDR3 reads CAWSRMGPINQPQHF. The CDR3 DNA follows: TGTGCCTGGAGCCGAATGGGTCCCATCAATCAGCCCCAGCATTTT.